The text below deals with one T cell receptor beta chain. The source of the sample is a study of T-cell memory formation after mild COVID-19. TCRdb reprocessed the 5' RACE reads with MiXCR, giving one entry per CDR3 protein. Altogether 170,000 or so distinct CDR3 sequences are present, 31% being singletons, with the ten largest covering around 12%. The V gene lost 3 bases and the J gene lost 4 bases, with 10 bases spanning the gap. CDR1 and CDR2 (germline): MNHEY, SVGAGI. The CDR3 has 14 residues. This sequence originates from an adult woman who had mild COVID-19 (a few samples of this study predate the infection). Cell type and time point are not known. Sequenced: PBMCs or a T cell subset sorted from them (not recorded which). The chain couples TRBV6-5 to TRBJ1-3; D not resolved. Here the CDR3 reads CASSYHSEGNTIYF. The CDR3, as DNA: TGTGCCAGCAGTTATCACTCAGAGGGAAACACCATATATTTT.